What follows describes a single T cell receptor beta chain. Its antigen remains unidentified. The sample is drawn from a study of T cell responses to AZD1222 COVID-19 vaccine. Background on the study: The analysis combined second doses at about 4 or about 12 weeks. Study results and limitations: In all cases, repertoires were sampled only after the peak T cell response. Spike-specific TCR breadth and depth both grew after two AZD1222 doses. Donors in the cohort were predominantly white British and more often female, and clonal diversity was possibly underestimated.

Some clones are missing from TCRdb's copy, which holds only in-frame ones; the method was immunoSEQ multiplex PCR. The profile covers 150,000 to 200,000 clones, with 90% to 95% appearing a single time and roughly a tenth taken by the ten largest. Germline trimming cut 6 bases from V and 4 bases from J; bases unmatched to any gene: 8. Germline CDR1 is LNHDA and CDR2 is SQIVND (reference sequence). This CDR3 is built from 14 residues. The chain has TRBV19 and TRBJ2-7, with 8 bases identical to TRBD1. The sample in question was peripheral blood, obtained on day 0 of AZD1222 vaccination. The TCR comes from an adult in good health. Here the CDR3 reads CASSPTGELYEQYF. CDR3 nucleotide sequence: TGTGCCAGTAGCCCGACAGGGGAATTGTACGAGCAGTACTTC.